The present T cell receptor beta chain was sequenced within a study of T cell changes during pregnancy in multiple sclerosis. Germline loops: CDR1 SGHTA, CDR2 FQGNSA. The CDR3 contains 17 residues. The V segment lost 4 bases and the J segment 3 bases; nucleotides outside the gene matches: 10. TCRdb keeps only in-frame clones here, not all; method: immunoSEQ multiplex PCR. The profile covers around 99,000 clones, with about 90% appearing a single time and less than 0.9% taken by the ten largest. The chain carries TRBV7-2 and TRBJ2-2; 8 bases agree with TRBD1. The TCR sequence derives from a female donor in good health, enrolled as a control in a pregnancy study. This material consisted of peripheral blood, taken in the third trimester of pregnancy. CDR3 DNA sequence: TGTGCCAGCAGCTCGTTGGGGGGACAGGAGGACACCGGGGAGCTGTTTTTT. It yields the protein CASSSLGGQEDTGELFF. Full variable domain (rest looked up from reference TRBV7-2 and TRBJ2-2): GAGVSQSPSNKVTEKGKDVELRCDPISGHTALYWYRQSLGQGLEFLIYFQGNSAPDKSGLPSDRFSAERTGGSVSTLTIQRTQQEDSAVYLCASSSLGGQEDTGELFFGEGSRLTVL.